Shown below are 22 T cell receptor beta chains from a single sample sequenced in a study of T cells after somatic rescue of genetic block. This table comes from immunoSEQ multiplex PCR, and its TCRdb copy is limited to in-frame clones, with some not included. This sample carries under 150,000 clones, about 93% of them seen once, and the ten largest clones take roughly 1.4%. Sequenced material: peripheral blood mononuclear cells (PBMCs). Receptors originate from a woman aged 18 to 35.

This sequence joins TRBV6-5 and TRBJ1-1; 7 bases are shared with TRBD1. The CDR3 extends over 14 amino acids. V was clipped by 0 bases and J by 4 bases; unmatched bases: 2. Germline CDR1 reads MNHEY; CDR2 reads SVGAGI. The CDR3 DNA reads as TGTGCCAGCAGTTACTCATCAGGGGGCACTGAAGCTTTCTTT. Protein product: CASSYSSGGTEAFF.

This chain links TRBV28 with TRBJ2-5; the match to TRBD1 covers 7 bases. The CDR3 is 13 residues long. Germline loops: CDR1 MDHEN, CDR2 SYDVKM. Trimming at V came to 7 bases and at J to 2 bases, leaving 4 bases not matched to a gene. CDR3 sequence reads: CASKTGDQETQYF. In DNA, the CDR3 is TGTGCCAGCAAAACAGGGGATCAAGAGACCCAGTACTTC.

This clone was counted only a few times. The rearrangement joins TRBV30 to TRBJ1-5; D is unresolved. The CDR3 contains 15 residues. V was trimmed by 3 bases and J by 1 base, leaving 13 bases between them. Germline CDR1 reads GTSNPN; CDR2 reads SVGIG (reference sequence). The DNA of the CDR3 is TGTGCCTGGAGCCCCTTCGGGAGGAGCAATCAGCCCCAGCATTTT. Translation gives CAWSPFGRSNQPQHF. The whole variable domain, filled in from reference TRBV30 and TRBJ1-5, reads SQTIHQWPATLVQPVGSPLSLECTVEGTSNPNLYWYRQAAGRGLQLLFYSVGIGQISSEVPQNLSASRPQDRQFILSSKKLLLSDSGFYLCAWSPFGRSNQPQHFGDGTRLSIL.

Only one count was recorded for this clone. V and J are TRBV7-9 and TRBJ2-1; 9 bases map to TRBD2. The CDR3 runs to 16 residues. The V segment lost 1 base and the J segment 8 bases; nucleotides outside the gene matches: 9. Germline V gene data show CDR1 as SEHNR and CDR2 as FQNEAQ (reference sequence). Written as DNA, the CDR3 is TGTGCCAGCAGCTTAGTCCGCGGGGGGGCCATCTATGAGCAGTTCTTC. It specifies CASSLVRGGAIYEQFF.

J is TRBJ2-1 and V is TRBV10-3; 12 bases are a match to TRBD2. The CDR3 length is 18 residues. The germline gives CDR1 ENHRY, CDR2 SYGVKD. V shed 5 bases, J shed 4 bases, and the junction held 12 bases outside the gene matches. The CDR3, as DNA: TGTGCCATCAGTACCACCGGGGTACTAGCGGGGGGTTACAATGAGCAGTTCTTC. This sequence encodes CAISTTGVLAGGYNEQFF.

This chain connects TRBV10-3 to TRBJ2-5; the D gene is possibly TRBD1 (5 bases). Trimming left V 5 bases short and J 3 bases short, with 16 bases between. Germline values: CDR1 ENHRY, CDR2 SYGVKD. The CDR3 is made up of 15 amino acids. CDR3 DNA: TGTGCCATCAGTATTATCGGGCAGGGCAAAGAGACCCAGTACTTC. This gives the protein CAISIIGQGKETQYF.

V and J are TRBV11-3 and TRBJ2-4; D may be TRBD2 (6 bases). Looked up from germline, CDR1 is SGHNT and CDR2 is YENEEA. The CDR3 covers 17 residues. V was pared by 1 base and J by 0 bases, with 13 bases between. The CDR3 loop reads CASSLATMGGAKNIQYF. CDR3 nucleotides: TGTGCCAGCAGCTTAGCCACGATGGGGGGAGCCAAAAACATTCAGTACTTC.

The chain couples TRBV5-6 to TRBJ2-7; 8 bases align to TRBD1. The V segment lost 3 bases and the J segment 7 bases; nucleotides outside the gene matches: 3. This CDR3 has 12 amino acids. Germline CDR1 SGHDT, CDR2 YYEEEE. The CDR3 DNA reads as TGTGCCAGCAGCTGGACAGGGAGGGAGCAGTACTTC. This sequence encodes CASSWTGREQYF.

The DNA of the CDR3 is TGCGCCAGCAGCCAAGATTGGGGTTCCTATGGCTACACCTTC. The encoded protein is CASSQDWGSYGYTF. The chain is built from TRBV4-1 and TRBJ1-2; D is uncertain. CDR1 is MGHRA and CDR2 is YSYEKL in the germline V gene. Trimming took off 0 bases at V and 4 bases at J, with 9 bases between the two ends. The CDR3 spans 14 residues.

The J gene is TRBJ1-1, the V gene TRBV9; D is unclear. Trimming shortened V by 0 bases and J by 4 bases, and 7 bases separated the two germline ends. The germline gives CDR1 SGDLS, CDR2 YYNGEE. The CDR3 spans 13 residues. As DNA, the CDR3 is TGTGCCAGCAGCGTAGCGGGGATCACTGAAGCTTTCTTT. This sequence encodes CASSVAGITEAFF.

The chain links TRBV19 to TRBJ2-1; D call uncertain. The CDR3 extends over 14 amino acids. Trimming removed 3 bases from V and 0 bases from J, with 6 bases in between. Germline loops: CDR1 LNHDA, CDR2 SQIVND (reference sequence). CDR3 region: CASSMGLSYNEQFF. Here the CDR3 DNA reads TGTGCCAGTAGTATGGGCCTCTCCTACAATGAGCAGTTCTTC.

The chain recombines TRBV10-3 with TRBJ2-1; TRBD2 agrees at 8 bases. The CDR3 spans 16 residues. Germline V gene data show CDR1 as ENHRY and CDR2 as SYGVKD. V was pared by 4 bases and J by 8 bases, with 13 bases of the junction left unmatched. DNA of the CDR3: TGTGCCATCAGTGGCCAAGCGGGGGACCTCGGGGATGAGCAGTTCTTC. Encoded protein: CAISGQAGDLGDEQFF.

This chain connects TRBV6-6 to TRBJ1-6, with unresolved D. CDR1 and CDR2 (germline): MNHNY, SVGAGI (reference sequence). The CDR3 runs 14 residues. Trimming removed 4 bases from V and 6 bases from J, with 10 bases in between. The chain's CDR3 is CASSSVNGNSPLHF. The CDR3 nucleotides read TGTGCCAGCAGTTCAGTCAACGGTAATTCACCCCTCCACTTT.

V usage is TRBV19 and J usage is TRBJ1-1; 7 bases agree with TRBD1. The CDR3 has 13 residues. Germline trimming cut 4 bases from V and 4 bases from J; bases unmatched to any gene: 3. The germline gives CDR1 LNHDA, CDR2 SQIVND (reference sequence). The CDR3, as DNA: TGTGCCAGTAGTAATACAGGGGCCACTGAAGCTTTCTTT. Its translation is CASSNTGATEAFF.

The CDR3 DNA reads TGTGCCAGCAGTGAATTGGGACAGTCCACTGAAGCTTTCTTT. It translates to CASSELGQSTEAFF. V gene TRBV6-1 combines with J gene TRBJ1-1, with TRBD1 matching 7 bases. With 2 bases clipped from V and 4 bases from J, the junction kept 4 bases outside the gene matches. This CDR3 region has 14 residues. The germline V gene has CDR1 MNHNS and CDR2 SASEGT.

Written as DNA, the CDR3 is TGTGCCAGCAGCTTAGATGGACAGCCGAACACTGAAGCTTTCTTT. It codes for CASSLDGQPNTEAFF. The V gene is TRBV7-9, the J gene TRBJ1-1; D perhaps matches TRBD1 (6 bases). This CDR3 contains 15 residues. Trimming cost V 1 base and J 1 base, with 10 bases left between them. Germline V lookup: CDR1 SEHNR, CDR2 FQNEAQ (reference sequence).

The J gene is TRBJ1-1, the V gene TRBV11-2; D is undetermined. The CDR3 covers 12 residues. Germline values: CDR1 SGHAT, CDR2 FQNNGV. V was cut by 0 bases and J by 6 bases, with 5 bases left in between. CDR3 sequence reads: CASSLEWAEAFF. CDR3 sequence (DNA): TGTGCCAGCAGCTTAGAATGGGCTGAAGCTTTCTTT.

This clone has a handful of counts. The chain has TRBV4-1 and TRBJ1-6; D possibly corresponds to TRBD1 (5 bases). The CDR3 spans 13 residues. The germline V and J ends were trimmed by 8 bases and 7 bases, with 12 bases remaining between them. The germline gives CDR1 MGHRA, CDR2 YSYEKL. The CDR3 coding sequence is TGCGCCAGCGCCGTGGGGGAGAATTCACCCCTCCACTTT. This gives the protein CASAVGENSPLHF.

The rearrangement links TRBV7-8 to TRBJ2-7; 9 bases line up with TRBD1. Germline trimming cut 5 bases from V and 3 bases from J; bases unmatched to any gene: 5. The CDR3 sequence is 14 residues long. CDR1 and CDR2 (germline): SGHVS, FQNEAQ. CDR3: CASSPRDRDYEQYF. The CDR3 nucleotides are TGTGCCAGCAGCCCCCGGGACAGGGACTACGAGCAGTACTTC.

The genes are TRBV19 and TRBJ1-1; D is perhaps TRBD1 (5 bases). This CDR3 spans 14 amino acids. The V end lost 5 bases, the J end lost 5 bases, and 15 bases lay between the germline ends. Germline V CDR1 and CDR2: LNHDA, SQIVND (reference sequence). The CDR3 reads CASSRGVLETEAFF. Here the CDR3 DNA reads TGTGCCAGTAGTCGAGGGGTCCTGGAAACTGAAGCTTTCTTT.

The chain employs TRBV7-2 and TRBJ1-5; D unresolved. V was clipped by 1 base and J by 7 bases, with 8 bases between them. Germline V lookup: CDR1 SGHTA, CDR2 FQGNSA. This CDR3 region has 13 residues. The CDR3: CASSLDPGQPQHF. The CDR3 DNA follows: TGTGCCAGCAGCTTAGACCCGGGCCAGCCCCAGCATTTT.

V and J are TRBV30 and TRBJ2-6; D is perhaps TRBD1 (5 bases). CDR3 length: 14 amino acids. Germline V gene data show CDR1 as GTSNPN and CDR2 as SVGIG (reference sequence). Trimming pared 5 bases from V and 1 base from J, leaving 9 bases between. The CDR3 DNA follows: TGTGCCTGGTGCAGGGTTTCTGGGGCCAACGTCCTGACTTTC. Translating gives CAWCRVSGANVLTF.